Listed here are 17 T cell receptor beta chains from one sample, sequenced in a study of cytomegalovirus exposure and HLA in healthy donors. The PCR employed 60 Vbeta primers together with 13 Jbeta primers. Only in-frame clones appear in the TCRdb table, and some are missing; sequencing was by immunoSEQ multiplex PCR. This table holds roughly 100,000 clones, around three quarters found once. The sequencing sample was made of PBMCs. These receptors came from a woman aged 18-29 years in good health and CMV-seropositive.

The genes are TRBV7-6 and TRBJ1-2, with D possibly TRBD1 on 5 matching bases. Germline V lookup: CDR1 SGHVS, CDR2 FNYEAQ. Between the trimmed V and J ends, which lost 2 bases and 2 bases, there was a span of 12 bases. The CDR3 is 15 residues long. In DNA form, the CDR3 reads TGTGCCAGCAGCTTAAACGAGGGACTAAACTATGGCTACACCTTC. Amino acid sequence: CASSLNEGLNYGYTF.

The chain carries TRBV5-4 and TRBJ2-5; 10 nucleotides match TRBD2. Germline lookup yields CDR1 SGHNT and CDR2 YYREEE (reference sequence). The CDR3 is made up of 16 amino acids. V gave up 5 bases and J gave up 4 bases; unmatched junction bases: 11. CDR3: CASRSWERGGAETQYF. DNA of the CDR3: TGTGCCAGCAGGTCGTGGGAGCGGGGGGGGGCAGAGACCCAGTACTTC.

The CDR3 loop reads CASSLGIKRGLRPQETQYF. In DNA form, the CDR3 reads TGTGCCAGCAGTTTAGGGATTAAGCGGGGCCTCCGGCCTCAAGAGACCCAGTACTTC. The chain is built from TRBV28 and TRBJ2-5, with TRBD2 matching 7 bases. Trimming removed 2 bases from V and 2 bases from J; junction bases left unmatched: 17. Germline values: CDR1 MDHEN, CDR2 SYDVKM. CDR3 length: 19 amino acids.

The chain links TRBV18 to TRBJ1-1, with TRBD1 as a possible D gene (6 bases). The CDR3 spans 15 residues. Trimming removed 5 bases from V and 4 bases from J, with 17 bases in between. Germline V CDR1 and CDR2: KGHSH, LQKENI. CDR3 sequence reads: CASSAGGAASTEAFF. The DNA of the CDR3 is TGTGCCAGCTCAGCTGGGGGCGCAGCCAGCACTGAAGCTTTCTTT.

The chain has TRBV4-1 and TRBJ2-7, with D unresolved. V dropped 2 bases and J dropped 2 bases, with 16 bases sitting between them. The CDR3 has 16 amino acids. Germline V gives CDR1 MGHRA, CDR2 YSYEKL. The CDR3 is CASSQLHGQQPYEQYF. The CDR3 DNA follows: TGCGCCAGCAGCCAACTCCACGGTCAACAGCCCTACGAGCAGTACTTC.

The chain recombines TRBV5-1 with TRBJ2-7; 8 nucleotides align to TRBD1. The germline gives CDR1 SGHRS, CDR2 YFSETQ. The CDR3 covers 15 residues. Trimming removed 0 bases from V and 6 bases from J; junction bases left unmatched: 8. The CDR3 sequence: CASSLEQGAGGEQYF. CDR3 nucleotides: TGCGCCAGCAGCTTGGAGCAGGGGGCCGGTGGCGAGCAGTACTTC.

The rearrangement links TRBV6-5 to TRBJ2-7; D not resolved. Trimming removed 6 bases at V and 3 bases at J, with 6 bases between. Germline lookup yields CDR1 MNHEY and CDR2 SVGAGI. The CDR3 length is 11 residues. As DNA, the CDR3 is TGTGCCAGCAGGGCCAGCTACGAGCAGTACTTC. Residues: CASRASYEQYF.

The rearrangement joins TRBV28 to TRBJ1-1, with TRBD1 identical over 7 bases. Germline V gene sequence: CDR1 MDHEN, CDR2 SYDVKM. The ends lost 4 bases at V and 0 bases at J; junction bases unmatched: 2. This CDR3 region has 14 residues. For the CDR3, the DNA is TGTGCCAGCAGTTCGGGACAGATGAACACTGAAGCTTTCTTT. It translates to CASSSGQMNTEAFF.

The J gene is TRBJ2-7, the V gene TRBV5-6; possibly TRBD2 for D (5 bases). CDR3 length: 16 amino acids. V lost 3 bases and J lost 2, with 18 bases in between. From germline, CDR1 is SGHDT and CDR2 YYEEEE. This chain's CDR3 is CASSSSPGGLPYEQYF. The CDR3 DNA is TGTGCCAGCAGCTCCAGTCCAGGAGGCCTCCCCTACGAGCAGTACTTC.

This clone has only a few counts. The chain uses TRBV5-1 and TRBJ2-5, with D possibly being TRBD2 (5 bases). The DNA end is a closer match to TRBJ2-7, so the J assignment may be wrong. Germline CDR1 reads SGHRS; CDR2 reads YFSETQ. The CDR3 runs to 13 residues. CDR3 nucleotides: TGCGCCAGCAGCTCTCCAGGACTTTACGAGCAGTACTTC. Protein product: CASSSPGLYEQYF.

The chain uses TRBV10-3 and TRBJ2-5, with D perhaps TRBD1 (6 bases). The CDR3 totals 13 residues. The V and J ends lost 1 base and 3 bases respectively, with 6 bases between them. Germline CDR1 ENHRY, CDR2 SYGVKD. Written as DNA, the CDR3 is TGTGCCATCAGTGAGTACAGGGAAGAGACCCAGTACTTC. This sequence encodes CAISEYREETQYF.

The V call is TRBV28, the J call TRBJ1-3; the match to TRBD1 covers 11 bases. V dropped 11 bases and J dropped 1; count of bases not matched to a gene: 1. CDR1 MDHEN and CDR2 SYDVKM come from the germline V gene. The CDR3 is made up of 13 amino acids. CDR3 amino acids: CAGQGASGNTIYF. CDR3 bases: TGTGCCGGACAGGGGGCGTCTGGAAACACCATATATTTT.

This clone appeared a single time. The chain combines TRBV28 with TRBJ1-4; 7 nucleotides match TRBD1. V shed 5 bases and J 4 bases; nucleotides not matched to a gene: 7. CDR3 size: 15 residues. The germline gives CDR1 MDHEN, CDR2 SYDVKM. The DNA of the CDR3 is TGTGCCAGCAGTCTCGCGGGGACAGATAATGAAAAACTGTTTTTT. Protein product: CASSLAGTDNEKLFF.

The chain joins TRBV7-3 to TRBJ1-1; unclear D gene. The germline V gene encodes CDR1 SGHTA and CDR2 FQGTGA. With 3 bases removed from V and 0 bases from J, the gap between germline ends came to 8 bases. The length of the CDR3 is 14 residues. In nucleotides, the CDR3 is TGTGCCAGCAGCTTGGCGGGGATGAACACTGAAGCTTTCTTT. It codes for CASSLAGMNTEAFF.

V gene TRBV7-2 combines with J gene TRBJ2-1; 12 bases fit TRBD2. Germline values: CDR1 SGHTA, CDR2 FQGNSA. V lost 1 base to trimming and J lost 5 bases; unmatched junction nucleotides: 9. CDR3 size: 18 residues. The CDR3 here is CASSLEGTSGRHHNEQFF. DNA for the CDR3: TGTGCCAGCAGCTTAGAAGGAACTAGCGGGAGGCACCACAATGAGCAGTTCTTC.

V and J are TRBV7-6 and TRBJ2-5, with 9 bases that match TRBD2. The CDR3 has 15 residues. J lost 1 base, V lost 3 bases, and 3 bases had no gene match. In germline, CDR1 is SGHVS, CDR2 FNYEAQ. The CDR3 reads CASSLGGGAQETQYF. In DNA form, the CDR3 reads TGTGCCAGCAGCTTGGGCGGGGGGGCCCAAGAGACCCAGTACTTC.

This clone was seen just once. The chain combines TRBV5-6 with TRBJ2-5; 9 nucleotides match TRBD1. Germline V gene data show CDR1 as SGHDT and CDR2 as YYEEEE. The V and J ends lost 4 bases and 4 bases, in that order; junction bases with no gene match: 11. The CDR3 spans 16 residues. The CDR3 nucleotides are TGTGCCAGCAGCCACCAGACAGGGGGGCTCGCAGAGACCCAGTACTTC. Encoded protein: CASSHQTGGLAETQYF.